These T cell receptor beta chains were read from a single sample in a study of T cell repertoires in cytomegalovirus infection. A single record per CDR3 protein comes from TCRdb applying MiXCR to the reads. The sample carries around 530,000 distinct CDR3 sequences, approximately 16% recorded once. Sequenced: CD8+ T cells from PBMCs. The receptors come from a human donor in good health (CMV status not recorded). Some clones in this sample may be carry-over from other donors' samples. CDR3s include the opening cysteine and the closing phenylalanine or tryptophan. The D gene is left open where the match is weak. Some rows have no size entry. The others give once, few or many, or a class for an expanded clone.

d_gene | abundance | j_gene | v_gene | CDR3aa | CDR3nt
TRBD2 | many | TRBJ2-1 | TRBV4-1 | CASSQRSNGREYNEQFF | TGCGCCAGCAGCCAACGTAGCAACGGGAGGGAATACAATGAGCAGTTCTTC
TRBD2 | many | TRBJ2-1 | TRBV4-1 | CASSQDARGLAAYNEQFF | TGCGCCAGCAGCCAAGATGCAAGAGGACTAGCGGCTTACAATGAGCAGTTCTTC
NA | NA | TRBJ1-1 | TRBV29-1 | CSVEDGYRATEAFF | TGCAGCGTTGAAGACGGCTACAGGGCCACTGAAGCTTTCTTT
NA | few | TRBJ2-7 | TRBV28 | CASSFEQTYEQYF | TGTGCCAGCAGTTTCGAACAGACCTACGAGCAGTACTTC
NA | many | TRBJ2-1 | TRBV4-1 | CASSQVGGAGEQFF | TGCGCCAGCAGCCAAGTAGGGGGGGCAGGGGAGCAGTTCTTC
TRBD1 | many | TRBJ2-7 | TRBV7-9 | CASSYRDRGNEQYF | TGTGCCAGCAGCTACCGGGACAGGGGTAACGAGCAGTACTTC
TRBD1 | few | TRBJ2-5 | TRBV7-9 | CASRPTTGDQETQYF | TGTGCCAGCAGACCTACCACAGGGGATCAAGAGACCCAGTACTTC
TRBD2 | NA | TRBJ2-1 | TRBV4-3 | CASSQRLAGSMVQFF | TGCGCCAGCAGCCAGAGGCTAGCGGGGTCGATGGTGCAGTTCTTC
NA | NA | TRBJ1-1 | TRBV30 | CACFEGYTEAFF | TGTGCCTGCTTTGAGGGTTACACTGAAGCTTTCTTT
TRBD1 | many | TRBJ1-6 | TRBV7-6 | CASSLEGQGPNSPLHF | TGTGCCAGCAGCTTAGAGGGACAGGGGCCGAATTCACCCCTCCACTTT
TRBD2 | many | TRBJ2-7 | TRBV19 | CASSSGLADYEQYF | TGTGCCAGTAGTAGCGGACTAGCGGACTACGAGCAGTACTTC
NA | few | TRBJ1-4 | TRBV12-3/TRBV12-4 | CASSLRDTRGPNEKLFF | TGTGCCAGCAGCCTCCGGGACACCAGGGGCCCTAATGAAAAACTGTTTTTT
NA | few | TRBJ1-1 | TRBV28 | CASSFNRPLLGTEAFF | TGTGCCAGCAGTTTTAACAGACCCCTTTTAGGAACTGAAGCTTTCTTT
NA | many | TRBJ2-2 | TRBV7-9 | CASSADRRSSTGELFF | TGTGCCAGCAGCGCAGACAGGAGAAGTAGCACCGGGGAGCTGTTTTTT
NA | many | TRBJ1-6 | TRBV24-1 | CATSDAGTESSYNSPLHF | TGTGCCACCAGTGATGCCGGGACCGAGAGCTCCTATAATTCACCCCTCCACTTT
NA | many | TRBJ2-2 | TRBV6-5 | CASSYWGTTGELFF | TGTGCCAGCAGTTACTGGGGAACCACCGGGGAGCTGTTTTTT
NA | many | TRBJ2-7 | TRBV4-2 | CASSLRTAPEQYF | TGTGCCAGCAGCCTCCGGACGGCTCCCGAGCAGTACTTC
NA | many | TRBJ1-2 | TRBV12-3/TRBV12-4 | CASRANRAEGIKNYGYTF | TGTGCCAGCAGAGCCAACCGGGCAGAGGGTATTAAGAACTATGGCTACACCTTC
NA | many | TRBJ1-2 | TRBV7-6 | CASSLGMEKDGYTF | TGTGCCAGCAGCTTAGGGATGGAGAAGGATGGCTACACCTTC
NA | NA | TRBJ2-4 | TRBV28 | CASTPVGAGLAKNIQYF | TGTGCCAGCACCCCAGTAGGGGCGGGCCTAGCCAAAAACATTCAGTACTTC
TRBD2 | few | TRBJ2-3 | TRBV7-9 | CASSPASGGTDTQYF | TGTGCCAGCAGCCCGGCTAGCGGGGGGACAGATACGCAGTATTTT
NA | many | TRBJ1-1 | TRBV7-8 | CASSLAGRRFEAFF | TGTGCCAGCAGCTTAGCTGGGCGGCGGTTTGAAGCTTTCTTT
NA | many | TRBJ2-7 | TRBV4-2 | CASSQDQYEQYF | TGTGCCAGCAGCCAAGATCAATACGAGCAGTACTTC
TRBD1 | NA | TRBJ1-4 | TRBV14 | CASSQVGIRGREEKLFF | TGTGCCAGCAGCCAAGTTGGAATCAGGGGGCGTGAGGAAAAACTGTTTTTT
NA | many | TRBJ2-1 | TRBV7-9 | CASRPSYNEQFF | TGTGCCAGCAGGCCTTCCTACAATGAGCAGTTCTTC
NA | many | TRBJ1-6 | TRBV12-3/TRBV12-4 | CASTGGYNSPLHF | TGTGCCAGCACCGGCGGGTACAATTCACCCCTCCACTTT
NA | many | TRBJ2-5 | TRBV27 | CASSLYYEQETQYF | TGTGCCAGCAGTCTATATTATGAACAAGAGACCCAGTACTTC
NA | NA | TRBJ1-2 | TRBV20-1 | CSARARAYGYTF | TGCAGTGCTAGGGCCAGGGCCTATGGCTACACCTTC
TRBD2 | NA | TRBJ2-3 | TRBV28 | CASSPVAGGGTDTQYF | TGTGCCAGCAGCCCGGTAGCGGGAGGAGGCACAGATACGCAGTATTTT
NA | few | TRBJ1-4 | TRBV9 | CASSLRRMTNEKLFF | TGTGCCAGCAGCCTCAGACGGATGACAAATGAAAAACTGTTTTTT
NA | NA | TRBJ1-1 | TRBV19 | CASSIVLGGTEAFF | TGTGCCAGTAGTATAGTCCTCGGGGGCACTGAAGCTTTCTTT
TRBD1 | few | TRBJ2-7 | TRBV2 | CASRATGTGSYEQYF | TGTGCCAGCAGGGCGACCGGGACAGGGTCTTACGAGCAGTACTTC
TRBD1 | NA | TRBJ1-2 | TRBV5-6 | CASSSRLTGAGYTF | TGTGCCAGCAGCTCAAGGTTAACAGGGGCTGGCTACACCTTC
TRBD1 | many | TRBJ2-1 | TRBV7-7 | CASSLWDRDNEQFF | TGTGCCAGCAGCTTATGGGACAGGGACAATGAGCAGTTCTTC
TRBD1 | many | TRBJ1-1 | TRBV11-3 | CASSLDRNAEAFF | TGTGCCAGCAGCTTGGACAGGAATGCTGAAGCTTTCTTT
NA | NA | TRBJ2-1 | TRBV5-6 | CASSQTERHEQFF | TGTGCCAGCAGCCAGACCGAAAGGCATGAGCAGTTCTTC
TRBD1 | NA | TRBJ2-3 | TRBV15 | CATSRDRVGTDTQYF | TGTGCCACCAGCAGGGACAGGGTCGGGACAGATACGCAGTATTTT
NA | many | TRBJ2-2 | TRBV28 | CASSFWTLTNTGELFF | TGTGCCAGCAGTTTCTGGACACTGACCAACACCGGGGAGCTGTTTTTT
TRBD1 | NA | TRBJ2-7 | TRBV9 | CASSGGQRFSYEQYF | TGTGCCAGCAGCGGGGGACAGCGTTTTTCCTACGAGCAGTACTTC
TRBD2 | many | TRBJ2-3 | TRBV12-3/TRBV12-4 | CASSYSGRADTQYF | TGTGCCAGCAGTTATAGCGGGAGAGCAGATACGCAGTATTTT
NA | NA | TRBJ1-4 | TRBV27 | CASSLSPVATNEKLFF | TGTGCCAGCAGTTTATCGCCCGTCGCAACTAATGAAAAACTGTTTTTT
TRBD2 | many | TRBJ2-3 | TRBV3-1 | CASSQEVQREIPRSRNTQYF | TGTGCCAGCAGCCAAGAGGTCCAGCGGGAGATCCCCAGGTCACGGAATACGCAGTATTTT